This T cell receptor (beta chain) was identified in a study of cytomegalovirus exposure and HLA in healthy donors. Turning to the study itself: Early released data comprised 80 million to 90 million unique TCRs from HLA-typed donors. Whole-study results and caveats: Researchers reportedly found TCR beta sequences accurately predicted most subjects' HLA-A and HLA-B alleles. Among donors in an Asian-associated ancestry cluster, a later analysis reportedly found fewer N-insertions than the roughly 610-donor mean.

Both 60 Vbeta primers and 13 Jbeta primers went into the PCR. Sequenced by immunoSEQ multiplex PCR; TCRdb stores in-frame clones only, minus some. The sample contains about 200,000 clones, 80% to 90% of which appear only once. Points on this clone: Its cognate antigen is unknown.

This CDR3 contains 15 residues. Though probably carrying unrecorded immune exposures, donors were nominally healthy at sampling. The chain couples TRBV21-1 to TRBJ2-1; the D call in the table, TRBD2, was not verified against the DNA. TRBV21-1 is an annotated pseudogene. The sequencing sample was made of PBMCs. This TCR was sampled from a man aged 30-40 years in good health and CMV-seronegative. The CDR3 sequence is CASSKEGGAHNEQFF. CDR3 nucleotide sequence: TGTGCCAGCAGCAAAGAGGGGGGGGCGCACAATGAGCAGTTCTTC.